Each of the 3 T cell receptor beta chains below was sequenced from the same sample in a study of cytomegalovirus exposure and HLA in healthy donors. A multiplex PCR was run with 60 Vbeta primers and 13 Jbeta primers. Method: immunoSEQ multiplex PCR; TCRdb's copy keeps in-frame clones and lacks some. Here the sample spans about 93,000 clones, 82% being singletons. What was sequenced was PBMCs. The origin of the receptors is a man aged 50-59 years in good health and CMV-seronegative.

The V gene is TRBV18, the J gene TRBJ1-2; 9 nucleotides align to TRBD1. Per the germline V gene, CDR1 is KGHSH and CDR2 is LQKENI. The CDR3 runs 16 residues. Trimming took 2 bases from V and 8 from J; bases not matched to a gene: 12. This CDR3 is CASSPNPGQGMGGYTF. The CDR3, as DNA: TGTGCCAGCTCACCAAACCCGGGACAGGGAATGGGGGGCTACACCTTC.

V usage is TRBV6-5 and J usage is TRBJ2-7; TRBD2 agrees at 7 bases. The CDR3 runs 15 residues. Losses at the gene ends were 6 bases for V and 6 bases for J; bases not matched to a gene: 14. CDR1 and CDR2 (germline): MNHEY, SVGAGI. The CDR3: CASRRERGATSEQYF. The CDR3 nucleotides read TGTGCCAGCAGACGCGAGCGGGGAGCGACTTCCGAGCAGTACTTC.

The rearrangement links TRBV6-1 to TRBJ2-7; 7 nucleotides align to TRBD1. This CDR3 has 14 amino acids. The junction had 8 bases not matched to a gene; V was cut back by 7 bases and J by 2 bases. Germline-derived CDR1 and CDR2 are MNHNS and SASEGT. The CDR3 DNA follows: TGTGCCAGCATCCGAGGGACAGTAACCTACGAGCAGTACTTC. Amino acid sequence: CASIRGTVTYEQYF.